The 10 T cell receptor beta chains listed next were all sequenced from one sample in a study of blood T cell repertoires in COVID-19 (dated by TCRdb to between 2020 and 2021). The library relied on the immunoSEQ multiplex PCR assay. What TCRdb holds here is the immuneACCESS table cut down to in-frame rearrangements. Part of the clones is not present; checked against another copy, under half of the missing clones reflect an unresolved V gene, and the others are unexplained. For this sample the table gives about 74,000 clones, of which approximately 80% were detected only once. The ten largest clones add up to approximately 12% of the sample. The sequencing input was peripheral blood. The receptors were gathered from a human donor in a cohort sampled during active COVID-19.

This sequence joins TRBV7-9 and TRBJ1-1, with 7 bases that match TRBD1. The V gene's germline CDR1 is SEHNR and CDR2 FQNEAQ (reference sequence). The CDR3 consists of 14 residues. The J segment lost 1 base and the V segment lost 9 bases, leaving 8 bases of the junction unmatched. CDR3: CASNLGQTNTEAFF. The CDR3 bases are TGTGCCAGTAACCTGGGACAGACGAACACTGAAGCTTTCTTT.

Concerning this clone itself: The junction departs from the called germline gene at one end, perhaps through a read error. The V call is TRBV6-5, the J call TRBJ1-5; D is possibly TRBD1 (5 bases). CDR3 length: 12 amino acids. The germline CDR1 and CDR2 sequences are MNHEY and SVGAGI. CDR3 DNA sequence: TGTGCCAGTTCGGGGGGGGTTCAGCTCCAGCATTTT. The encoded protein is CASSGGVQLQHF.

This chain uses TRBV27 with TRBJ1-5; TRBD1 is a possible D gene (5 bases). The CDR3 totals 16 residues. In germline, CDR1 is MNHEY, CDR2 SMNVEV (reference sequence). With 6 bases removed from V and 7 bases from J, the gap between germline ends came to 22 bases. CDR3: CASRDTQKGDWQPQHF. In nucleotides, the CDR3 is TGTGCCAGCAGGGACACGCAGAAAGGCGATTGGCAGCCCCAGCATTTT.

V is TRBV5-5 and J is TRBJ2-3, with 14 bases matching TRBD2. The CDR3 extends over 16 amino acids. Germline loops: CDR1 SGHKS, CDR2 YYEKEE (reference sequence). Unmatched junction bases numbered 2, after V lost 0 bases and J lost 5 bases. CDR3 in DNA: TGTGCCAGCAGCTTGGGGGGACTAGCGGGAGTAGATACGCAGTATTTT. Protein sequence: CASSLGGLAGVDTQYF.

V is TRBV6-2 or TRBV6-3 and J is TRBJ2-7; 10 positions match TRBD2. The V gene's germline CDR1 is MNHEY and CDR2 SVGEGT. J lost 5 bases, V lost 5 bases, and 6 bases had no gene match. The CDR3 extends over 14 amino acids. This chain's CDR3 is CASSAGTSVHEQYV. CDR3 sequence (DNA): TGTGCCAGCAGTGCCGGGACTAGCGTCCACGAGCAGTACGTC.

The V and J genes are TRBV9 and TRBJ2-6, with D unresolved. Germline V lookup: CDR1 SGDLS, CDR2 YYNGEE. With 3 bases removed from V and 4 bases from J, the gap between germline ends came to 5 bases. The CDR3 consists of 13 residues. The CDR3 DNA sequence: TGTGCCAGCAGCGCGCAGGGGGCCAACGTCCTGACTTTC. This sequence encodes CASSAQGANVLTF.

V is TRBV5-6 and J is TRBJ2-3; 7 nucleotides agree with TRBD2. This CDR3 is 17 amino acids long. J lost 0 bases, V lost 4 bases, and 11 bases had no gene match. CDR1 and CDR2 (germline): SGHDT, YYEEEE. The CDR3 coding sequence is TGTGCCAGCAGCCAACCGGGACTAATTTTTAGCACAGATACGCAGTATTTT. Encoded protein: CASSQPGLIFSTDTQYF.

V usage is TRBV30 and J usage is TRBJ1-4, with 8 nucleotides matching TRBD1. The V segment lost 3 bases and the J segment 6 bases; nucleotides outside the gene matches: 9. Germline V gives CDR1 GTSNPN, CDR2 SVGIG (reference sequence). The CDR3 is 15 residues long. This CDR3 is CAWSEGGTGHEKLFF. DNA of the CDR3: TGTGCCTGGAGCGAGGGCGGGACAGGTCATGAAAAACTGTTTTTT.

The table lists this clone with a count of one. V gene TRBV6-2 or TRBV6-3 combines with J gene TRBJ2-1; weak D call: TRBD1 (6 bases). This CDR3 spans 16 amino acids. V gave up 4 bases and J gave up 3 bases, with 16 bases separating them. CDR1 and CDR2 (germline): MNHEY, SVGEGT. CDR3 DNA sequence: TGTGCCAGCAGTTTCCAACAGGGCGGAGGCTACAATGAGCAGTTCTTC. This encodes CASSFQQGGGYNEQFF.

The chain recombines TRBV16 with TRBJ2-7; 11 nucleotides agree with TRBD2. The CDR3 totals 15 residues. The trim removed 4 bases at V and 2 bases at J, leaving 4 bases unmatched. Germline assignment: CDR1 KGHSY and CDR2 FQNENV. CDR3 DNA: TGTGCCAGCAGCCGTCTAGCGGGAGGTACCTACGAGCAGTACGTC. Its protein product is CASSRLAGGTYEQYV.